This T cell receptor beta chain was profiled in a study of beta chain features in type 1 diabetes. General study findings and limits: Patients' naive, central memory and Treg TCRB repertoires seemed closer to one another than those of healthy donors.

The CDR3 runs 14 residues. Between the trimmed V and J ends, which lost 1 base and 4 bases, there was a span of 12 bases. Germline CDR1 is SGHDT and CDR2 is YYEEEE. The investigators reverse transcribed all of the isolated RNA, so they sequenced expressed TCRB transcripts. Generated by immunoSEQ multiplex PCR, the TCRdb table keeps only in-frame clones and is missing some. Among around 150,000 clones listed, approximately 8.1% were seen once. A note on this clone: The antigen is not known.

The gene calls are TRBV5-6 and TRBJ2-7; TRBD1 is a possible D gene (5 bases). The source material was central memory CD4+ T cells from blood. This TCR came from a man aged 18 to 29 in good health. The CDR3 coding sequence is TGTGCCAGCAGCTTGCAGGGCCCCCTTTACGAGCAGTACTTC. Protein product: CASSLQGPLYEQYF.